Shown below are 29 T cell receptor beta chains from a single sample sequenced in a study of spatial heterogeneity in lung cancer. Described time point: sample taken at primary tumor resection. Study results and caveats: Intratumoral expanded alpha and beta TCR counts were found to track tumor mutation counts.

TCRdb recomputed calls from the 5' RACE reads with MiXCR, one row per CDR3 protein. The repertoire consists of 20,000 to 25,000 distinct CDR3 sequences, with around 10% occurring once and the leading ten covering around 7.7%. These receptors lack a known antigen. Sequencing was performed on lung tumor tissue, taken at surgery. The origin of the receptors is a male donor with early-stage non-small cell lung cancer.

This clonotype appeared many times. The V call is TRBV9, the J call TRBJ2-1; 7 nucleotides align to TRBD2. The CDR3 extends over 12 amino acids. From germline, CDR1 is SGDLS and CDR2 YYNGEE. The V and J ends lost 3 bases and 12 bases, in that order; junction bases with no gene match: 6. CDR3 region: CASSGSGIGQFF. The CDR3 DNA is TGTGCCAGCAGCGGGAGCGGGATAGGGCAGTTCTTC.

There are many counts of this clonotype. CDR3 in DNA: TGTGCCAGCAGACGGACTAGCGGGGGGTTGTACAATGAGCAGTTCTTC. Its protein is CASRRTSGGLYNEQFF. The rearrangement uses TRBV7-2 and TRBJ2-1, with 14 bases fitting TRBD2. V shed 6 bases, J shed 4 bases, and the junction held 5 bases outside the gene matches. Germline assignment: CDR1 SGHTA and CDR2 FQGNSA. The CDR3 loop spans 16 amino acids.

The sample holds many counts of this clonotype. This rearrangement joins TRBV5-1 to TRBJ2-2; D is unclear. Trimming stripped 2 bases from V and 0 bases from J, with 5 bases between. CDR3 size: 14 residues. The V gene's germline CDR1 is SGHRS and CDR2 YFSETQ. The CDR3 sequence is CASSFQTNTGELFF. CDR3 coding DNA: TGCGCCAGCAGCTTCCAGACGAACACCGGGGAGCTGTTTTTT.

This clonotype has a count of ten or more. The rearrangement links TRBV7-3 to TRBJ2-2; 8 nucleotides agree with TRBD2. J gave up 8 bases and V 1 base, and 15 bases lay outside the gene matches. The CDR3 runs to 18 residues. Germline CDR1 SGHTA, CDR2 FQGTGA. The DNA of the CDR3 is TGTGCCAGCAGCTTAAAGGTTTTCGTAGCGGGGAATCCGGGGGAGCTGTTTTTT. As protein: CASSLKVFVAGNPGELFF.

In its sample, this clonotype was seen many times. The chain carries TRBV7-2 and TRBJ2-1; tentative D call: TRBD1 (5 bases). The CDR3 has 13 residues. V gave up 4 bases and J gave up 8 bases, with 12 bases separating them. Germline CDR1 SGHTA, CDR2 FQGNSA. As DNA, the CDR3 is TGTGCCAGCAGCTCTGCTCCCAGGGATGAGCAGTTCTTC. Its translation is CASSSAPRDEQFF.

This clonotype appeared many times. The chain has TRBV14 and TRBJ2-7; 8 bases are shared with TRBD2. CDR1 and CDR2 from the germline V gene are SGHDN and FVKESK. J gave up 1 base and V 1 base, and 6 bases lay outside the gene matches. This CDR3 has 16 amino acids. The CDR3 coding sequence is TGTGCCAGCAGCCAAGCCGGGACTAGACCTTCCTACGAGCAGTACTTC. Encoded protein: CASSQAGTRPSYEQYF.

The table lists this clonotype with many counts. V is TRBV20-1 and J is TRBJ2-1; D remains ambiguous. The V end lost 0 bases, the J end lost 9 bases, and 24 bases lay between the germline ends. The germline V gene has CDR1 DFQATT and CDR2 SNEGSKA (reference sequence). The CDR3 contains 17 residues. In nucleotides, the CDR3 is TGCAGTGCTAGAGATCGGGTTCTTTCAGCAGGAGAGGTTGAGCAGTTCTTC. The encoded protein is CSARDRVLSAGEVEQFF.

The J gene is TRBJ2-7, the V gene TRBV2, with a weak D call TRBD2 (5 bases). V was cut by 8 bases and J by 0 bases, with 17 bases left in between. Looked up from germline, CDR1 is SNHLY and CDR2 is FYNNEI. The CDR3 is 15 residues long. As DNA, the CDR3 is TGTGCCAGCGCGAGGGAAGGGAGCGTCTCCTACGAGCAGTACTTC. This translates into CASAREGSVSYEQYF.

This sequence joins TRBV20-1 and TRBJ1-2; D might be TRBD1 (5 bases). Per germline, CDR1 DFQATT and CDR2 SNEGSKA (reference sequence). The CDR3 loop spans 13 amino acids. Trimming pared 3 bases from V and 2 bases from J, leaving 10 bases between. DNA of the CDR3: TGCAGTGCTAGCAGGGAATTAAACTATGGCTACACCTTC. Translated, it gives CSASRELNYGYTF.

V gene TRBV3-1 combines with J gene TRBJ2-7; 9 bases align to TRBD2. The junction had 9 bases not matched to a gene; V was cut back by 9 bases and J by 0 bases. The CDR3 loop spans 15 amino acids. Germline V gives CDR1 LGHDT, CDR2 YNNKEL (reference sequence). DNA for the CDR3: TGTGCCAGTAAACGGGGACTAGCCAGCTCCTACGAGCAGTACTTC. Its translation is CASKRGLASSYEQYF.

The CDR3 loop is CASSLAQNSYEQYF. In DNA form, the CDR3 reads TGCGCCAGCAGCTTAGCACAGAACTCCTACGAGCAGTACTTC. The chain uses TRBV5-1 and TRBJ2-7; no reliable D call. CDR1 and CDR2 from the germline V gene are SGHRS and YFSETQ. The CDR3 has 14 residues. V was trimmed by 2 bases and J by 0 bases, leaving 9 bases between them.

The chain couples TRBV7-9 to TRBJ2-5; TRBD2 matches 7 bases. The CDR3 is made up of 13 amino acids. The germline CDR1 and CDR2 sequences are SEHNR and FQNEAQ (reference sequence). After removal of 5 bases from V and 5 bases from J, the junction contained 5 bases not matched to a gene. The chain's CDR3 is CASSLTSVETQYF. For the CDR3, the DNA is TGTGCCAGCAGCCTCACTAGCGTGGAGACCCAGTACTTC.

This chain uses TRBV6-2 or TRBV6-3 with TRBJ1-2; 7 bases line up with TRBD1. V dropped 0 bases and J dropped 8; count of bases not matched to a gene: 15. The germline V gene has CDR1 MNHEY and CDR2 SVGEGT. The CDR3 has 17 residues. Here the CDR3 reads CASSYSSSGTAYTGYTF. Here the CDR3 DNA reads TGTGCCAGCAGTTACTCAAGTTCCGGGACAGCCTATACCGGCTACACCTTC.

This clonotype was seen only a few times. This may come from a read error, since a much larger clone is one base off. The CDR3 sequence is CASSLETDTQYF. The CDR3 nucleotides read TGCGCCAGCAGCTTGGAGACAGATACGCAGTATTTT. V gene TRBV5-1 combines with J gene TRBJ2-3, with D uncertain. Germline lookup yields CDR1 SGHRS and CDR2 YFSETQ. Trimming took 0 bases from V and 3 from J, leaving 2 bases between them. The CDR3 totals 12 residues.

The J gene is TRBJ1-1, the V gene TRBV12-3 or TRBV12-4; D is perhaps TRBD1 (5 bases). The V gene lost 6 bases and the J gene lost 5 bases, with 13 bases spanning the gap. The CDR3 has 13 residues. The CDR3 sequence: CASRLRGGTEAFF. CDR3 sequence (DNA): TGTGCCAGCAGGTTGAGGGGAGGTACTGAAGCTTTCTTT.

In its sample, this clonotype was seen many times. This rearrangement joins TRBV9 to TRBJ2-3; 7 bases map to TRBD2. Germline loops: CDR1 SGDLS, CDR2 YYNGEE. This CDR3 spans 13 amino acids. Germline trimming cut 4 bases from V and 14 bases from J; bases unmatched to any gene: 13. The CDR3 bases are TGTGCCAGCAGCCCCCGGCTAGCGGACCACCTGTATTTT. It codes for CASSPRLADHLYF.

This clonotype was recorded a few times. The rearrangement links TRBV19 to TRBJ2-1; 13 bases fit TRBD2. This CDR3 contains 15 residues. V shed 3 bases, J shed 7 bases, and the junction held 3 bases outside the gene matches. In germline, CDR1 is LNHDA, CDR2 SQIVND (reference sequence). DNA for the CDR3: TGTGCCAGTAGTATGGGGACTAGCGGGAAGAATGAGCAGTTCTTC. It is translated as CASSMGTSGKNEQFF.

This clonotype came up a few times. V is TRBV20-1 and J is TRBJ2-4, with a tentative D call TRBD1 (5 bases). The CDR3 has 16 amino acids. Germline V gives CDR1 DFQATT, CDR2 SNEGSKA (reference sequence). Trimming left V 5 bases short and J 1 base short, with 18 bases between. The CDR3 DNA reads TGCAGTGCTTCGCGCAGGGATGGGTCGGCCAAAAACATTCAGTACTTC. Protein product: CSASRRDGSAKNIQYF.

This clonotype has just a few counts. The chain recombines TRBV29-1 with TRBJ2-1; D tentatively fits TRBD1 or TRBD2 (6 bases each). This CDR3 is 16 amino acids long. V lost 6 bases to trimming and J lost 0 bases, with 18 bases between them. Germline V lookup: CDR1 SQVTM, CDR2 ANQGSEA. The DNA for the CDR3 is TGCAGCGTCTACCTGGGGGGCAGGGTCTCCTACAATGAGCAGTTCTTC. Protein: CSVYLGGRVSYNEQFF.

This chain uses TRBV28 with TRBJ2-7; 8 bases map to TRBD1. From germline, CDR1 is MDHEN and CDR2 SYDVKM. After removal of 5 bases from V and 5 bases from J, the junction contained 2 bases not matched to a gene. The CDR3 contains 12 residues. CDR3: CASSRQGNEQYF. CDR3 DNA sequence: TGTGCCAGCAGTCGACAGGGGAACGAGCAGTACTTC.

This clonotype was detected only a few times. The CDR3 protein is CASGTGTGWGGYTF. In DNA form, the CDR3 reads TGTGCTAGTGGGACCGGGACAGGGTGGGGTGGCTACACCTTC. The chain has TRBV12-5 and TRBJ1-2, with 9 bases that match TRBD1. CDR1 and CDR2 (germline): LGHNT, FRNRAP. The CDR3 runs to 14 residues. The J segment lost 7 bases and the V segment lost 6 bases, leaving 9 bases of the junction unmatched.

This clonotype was counted a few times. The genes are TRBV2 and TRBJ2-7; D may be TRBD1 (5 bases). The CDR3 has 11 amino acids. Germline loops: CDR1 SNHLY, CDR2 FYNNEI. The V end lost 8 bases, the J end lost 4 bases, and 9 bases lay between the germline ends. CDR3 nucleotides: TGTGCCAGCCGACAGCGTTACGAGCAGTACTTC. Translation: CASRQRYEQYF.

Sample share makes this clonotype medium-sized (0.01 to 0.1%). This chain uses TRBV6-5 with TRBJ1-1, with 9 bases aligning to TRBD1. V shed 8 bases and J 10 bases; nucleotides not matched to a gene: 14. CDR1 MNHEY and CDR2 SVGAGI come from the germline V gene. The CDR3 spans 14 residues. The CDR3 bases are TGTGCCAGCCTCTCCGGGACAGGGACCTTGAGAGCTTTCTTT. Amino acid sequence: CASLSGTGTLRAFF.

This clonotype appeared a few times. The V gene is TRBV6-6, the J gene TRBJ2-1; 9 nucleotides match TRBD1. The V segment lost 2 bases and the J segment 0 bases; nucleotides outside the gene matches: 2. The CDR3 has 16 residues. Germline V CDR1 and CDR2: MNHNY, SVGAGI (reference sequence). The CDR3: CASSYGQGSSYNEQFF. The CDR3 DNA reads as TGTGCCAGCAGTTACGGACAGGGGAGCTCCTACAATGAGCAGTTCTTC.

This chain links TRBV18 with TRBJ1-3; D is unresolved. Trimming cost V 2 bases and J 6 bases, with 8 bases left between them. Germline values: CDR1 KGHSH, CDR2 LQKENI. CDR3 length equals 13 residues. CDR3 in amino acids: CASSPDELNTIYF. The DNA for the CDR3 is TGTGCCAGCTCACCAGACGAATTAAACACCATATATTTT.

This clonotype was detected a few times. CDR3 sequence (DNA): TGTGCCAGCAGTGACTCTAGCGGGGGGGCATACAATGAGCAGTTCTTC. Amino acid sequence: CASSDSSGGAYNEQFF. J is TRBJ2-1 and V is TRBV25-1, with TRBD2 identical over 12 bases. This CDR3 comprises 16 residues. The germline gives CDR1 MGHDK, CDR2 SYGVNS. V was pared by 3 bases and J by 4 bases, with 4 bases of the junction left unmatched.

This clonotype was picked up many times. V gene TRBV3-1 combines with J gene TRBJ1-6; 8 nucleotides align to TRBD1. The CDR3 is 17 amino acids. The V and J ends lost 4 bases and 10 bases, in that order; junction bases with no gene match: 15. In germline, CDR1 is LGHDT, CDR2 YNNKEL (reference sequence). CDR3 sequence (DNA): TGTGCCAGCAGCCTCACGCCGGAGGACAGGGATCGCTCACCCCTCCACTTT. It encodes CASSLTPEDRDRSPLHF.

This clonotype was found many times. The V call is TRBV7-9, the J call TRBJ2-3, with TRBD2 matching over 8 bases. This CDR3 is 17 amino acids long. Germline CDR1 is SEHNR and CDR2 is FQNEAQ (reference sequence). Trimming removed 1 base from V and 1 base from J; junction bases left unmatched: 7. The CDR3 reads CASSLGSAGGRTDTQYF. As DNA, the CDR3 is TGTGCCAGCAGCTTAGGGTCGGCGGGGGGCCGCACAGATACGCAGTATTTT.

The rearrangement joins TRBV9 to TRBJ1-1, with D perhaps TRBD1 (5 bases). CDR3 length: 14 amino acids. V lost 6 bases to trimming and J lost 1 base, with 13 bases between them. Per germline, CDR1 SGDLS and CDR2 YYNGEE. The CDR3 loop reads CASTEGHTNTEAFF. The CDR3 DNA reads TGTGCCAGCACCGAAGGACACACGAACACTGAAGCTTTCTTT.